This TCR beta chain appears in the sequencing data of a study of response to subunit inactivated influenza vaccine. Study observations and caveats: The authors proposed limited new T cell recruitment per seasonal influenza vaccination.

V was clipped by 4 bases and J by 2 bases, with 16 bases between them. Germline CDR1 reads KGHDR; CDR2 reads SFDVKD. The CDR3 sequence is 16 residues long. TCRdb fed the RT-PCR reads into MiXCR, producing one record per CDR3 protein. The data contain under 950,000 distinct CDR3 sequences, about 20% of them seen just once; the ten biggest clones take up 10%. In the case of this clonotype: What it binds is not known.

This TCR was sampled from a man aged 45 to 65 who received an inactivated influenza vaccine. The material sequenced was PBMCs from blood, taken roughly 5 days after vaccination. This chain uses TRBV24-1 with TRBJ2-5; perhaps TRBD1 as D (5 bases). The CDR3 DNA follows: TGTGCCACCAGTGACCAAGGCCAGGGATATCAAGAGACCCAGTACTTC. This translates into CATSDQGQGYQETQYF.